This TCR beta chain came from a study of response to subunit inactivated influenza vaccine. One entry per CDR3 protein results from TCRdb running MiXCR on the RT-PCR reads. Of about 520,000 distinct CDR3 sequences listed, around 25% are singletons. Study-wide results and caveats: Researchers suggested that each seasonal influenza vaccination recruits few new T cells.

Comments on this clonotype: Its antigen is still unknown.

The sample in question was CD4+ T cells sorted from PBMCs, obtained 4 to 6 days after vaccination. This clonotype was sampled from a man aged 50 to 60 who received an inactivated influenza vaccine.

CDR3 nucleotide sequence: TGTGCCAGCAGTGCCAGGACAGCAAATCAGCCCCAGCATTTT. Its protein is CASSARTANQPQHF. The chain employs TRBV27 and TRBJ1-5; TRBD1 is a possible D gene (6 bases). This CDR3 is built from 14 residues. V was clipped by 5 bases and J by 4 bases, with 12 bases between them. Germline CDR1 is MNHEY and CDR2 is SMNVEV (reference sequence).